Each of the 22 T cell receptor beta chains below was sequenced from the same sample in a study of cytomegalovirus exposure and HLA in healthy donors. The PCR ran on 60 Vbeta and 13 Jbeta primers. Clones were sequenced by immunoSEQ multiplex PCR, and TCRdb holds only the in-frame ones, with some missing. The table records about 69,000 clones, 65% to 70% of them present only once. The specimen sequenced was PBMCs. These receptors were obtained from a male donor in good health and CMV-seropositive.

The chain recombines TRBV4-2 with TRBJ1-1, with TRBD1 as a possible D gene (5 bases). This CDR3 has 17 amino acids. The germline V gene has CDR1 LGHNA and CDR2 YNFKEQ. V was pared by 4 bases and J by 1 base, with 19 bases between. CDR3 loop: CASSPYPPGVANTEAFF. DNA of the CDR3: TGTGCCAGCAGCCCGTACCCGCCGGGGGTGGCGAACACTGAAGCTTTCTTT.

With respect to this clone: A read error may produce the germline difference seen at one junction end. The rearrangement joins TRBV7-9 to TRBJ2-2, with 7 bases lining up with TRBD1. Germline CDR1 reads SEHNR; CDR2 reads FQNEAQ (reference sequence). This CDR3 spans 15 amino acids. The CDR3 DNA follows: TGTTCCAGCAGCCCCGGGACAGCGAACACCGGGGAGCTGTTTTTT. The encoded protein is CSSSPGTANTGELFF.

This chain uses TRBV13 with TRBJ1-2; 9 bases agree with TRBD1. J lost 6 bases, V lost 5 bases, and 10 bases had no gene match. The CDR3 totals 15 residues. Germline assignment: CDR1 PRHDT and CDR2 FYEKMQ (reference sequence). As DNA, the CDR3 is TGTGCCAGCAGCCGGGGACAGGGCGGTATCCATGGCTACACCTTC. Its protein is CASSRGQGGIHGYTF.

The chain is built from TRBV5-1 and TRBJ1-6; TRBD1 aligns across 7 bases. The CDR3 extends over 16 amino acids. The V gene's germline CDR1 is SGHRS and CDR2 YFSETQ. The ends lost 1 base at V and 6 bases at J; junction bases unmatched: 7. The CDR3 nucleotides read TGCGCCAGCAGCTTGCAGGGAGAGGGGGCTAATTCACCCCTCCACTTT. Translating gives CASSLQGEGANSPLHF.

The chain couples TRBV6-5 to TRBJ2-7; 8 bases are shared with TRBD1. Trimming took 6 bases from V and 3 from J; bases not matched to a gene: 4. This CDR3 has 13 amino acids. CDR1 MNHEY and CDR2 SVGAGI come from the germline V gene. The CDR3 DNA reads TGTGCCAGCAGCGGACAGGGTTACTACGAGCAGTACTTC. Encoded protein: CASSGQGYYEQYF.

CDR3 region: CASSAGQPYEQYF. Written as DNA, the CDR3 is TGTGCCAGCAGCGCCGGACAGCCTTACGAGCAGTACTTC. The chain combines TRBV9 with TRBJ2-7; TRBD1 might be the D (6 bases). Trimming left V 3 bases short and J 4 bases short, with 11 bases between. The CDR3 is 13 residues long. The germline gives CDR1 SGDLS, CDR2 YYNGEE.

The chain links TRBV6-5 to TRBJ2-7; 7 nucleotides align to TRBD2. CDR1 and CDR2 (germline): MNHEY, SVGAGI. Germline trimming cut 10 bases from V and 4 bases from J; bases unmatched to any gene: 4. The CDR3 runs to 11 residues. CDR3 protein: CATLGGYEQYF. In DNA, the CDR3 is TGTGCCACCCTGGGGGGGTACGAGCAGTACTTC.

This clone was counted between two and nine times. This rearrangement joins TRBV5-1 to TRBJ2-7; 10 bases are shared with TRBD2. V lost 5 bases, J lost 7 bases, and 9 bases stayed unmatched. The germline gives CDR1 SGHRS, CDR2 YFSETQ. The CDR3 totals 14 residues. In DNA form, the CDR3 reads TGCGCCAGCAGTTACAGGACTAGCGGACAAGAGCAGTACTTC. This translates into CASSYRTSGQEQYF.

The chain links TRBV27 to TRBJ1-3, with unresolved D. Trimming left V 3 bases short and J 0 bases short, with 6 bases between. The CDR3 spans 14 residues. Germline V gives CDR1 MNHEY, CDR2 SMNVEV (reference sequence). The CDR3 region has the DNA TGTGCCAGCAGTTTGTTGAGCTCTGGAAACACCATATATTTT. Its translation: CASSLLSSGNTIYF.

V gene TRBV5-6 combines with J gene TRBJ2-3, with D tentatively TRBD2 (5 bases). CDR1 and CDR2 (germline): SGHDT, YYEEEE. V dropped 7 bases and J dropped 1 base, with 13 bases sitting between them. CDR3 length equals 14 residues. The chain's CDR3 is CASGRGGGTDTQYF. In DNA, the CDR3 is TGTGCCAGCGGCCGGGGTGGCGGCACAGATACGCAGTATTTT.

V is TRBV5-1 and J is TRBJ1-3, with D possibly being TRBD1 (6 bases). The CDR3 is 16 amino acids. Trimming left V 4 bases short and J 0 bases short, with 14 bases between. CDR1 SGHRS and CDR2 YFSETQ come from the germline V gene. DNA of the CDR3: TGCGCCAGCAGCACCGGACAGCAGAGCTCTGGAAACACCATATATTTT. It specifies CASSTGQQSSGNTIYF. The full variable domain, in which reference TRBV5-1 and TRBJ1-3 provide the parts outside the CDR3, is KAGVTQTPRYLIKTRGQQVTLSCSPISGHRSVSWYQQTPGQGLQFLFEYFSETQRNKGNFPGRFSGRQFSNSRSEMNVSTLELGDSALYLCASSTGQQSSGNTIYFGEGSWLTVV.

This clone was counted once. The CDR3 DNA reads TGCGCCAGCAGCCAAGATAGTATAGCGGGGGGCACCGGGGAGCTGTTTTTT. This gives the protein CASSQDSIAGGTGELFF. The rearrangement links TRBV4-3 to TRBJ2-2; 10 bases fit TRBD2. Germline trimming cut 0 bases from V and 4 bases from J; bases unmatched to any gene: 5. This CDR3 has 17 amino acids. CDR1 is LGHNA and CDR2 is YSLEER in the germline V gene.

This clone was seen only once. This sequence joins TRBV2 and TRBJ1-1, with TRBD1 as a possible D gene (6 bases). CDR3 length: 14 amino acids. CDR1 and CDR2 (germline): SNHLY, FYNNEI. V was trimmed by 6 bases and J by 6 bases, leaving 17 bases between them. Here the CDR3 DNA reads TGTGCCAGCAGGGCCAGGGGTTGGGTCGCTGAAGCTTTCTTT. This translates into CASRARGWVAEAFF.

The rearrangement uses TRBV4-1 and TRBJ2-7; 10 bases align to TRBD1. CDR3 length: 15 amino acids. CDR1 is MGHRA, CDR2 YSYEKL, per germline. V gave up 3 bases and J gave up 5 bases; unmatched junction bases: 7. In nucleotides, the CDR3 is TGCGCCAGCAGCCACAGGGGGGACAGGGGCCACGAGCAGTACTTC. It yields the protein CASSHRGDRGHEQYF.

This sequence joins TRBV10-3 and TRBJ2-1; 7 nucleotides match TRBD2. The germline V gene encodes CDR1 ENHRY and CDR2 SYGVKD. The CDR3 loop spans 14 amino acids. V lost 2 bases, J lost 9 bases, and 7 bases stayed unmatched. Here the CDR3 DNA reads TGTGCCATCAGTGAGAGGGGAGGGCGAAGTGAGCAGTTCTTC. Encoded protein: CAISERGGRSEQFF.

The rearrangement joins TRBV4-1 to TRBJ2-3; D is uncertain. This CDR3 is built from 14 residues. V shed 4 bases and J shed 0 bases, with 8 bases lying between them. Germline V gene lookup returns CDR1 MGHRA and CDR2 YSYEKL. The DNA of the CDR3 is TGCGCCAGCAGCCCCCAAGCGAGCACAGATACGCAGTATTTT. This codes for CASSPQASTDTQYF.

The chain combines TRBV30 with TRBJ2-5; no clear D. The germline gives CDR1 GTSNPN, CDR2 SVGIG (reference sequence). This CDR3 spans 14 amino acids. The V end lost 0 bases, the J end lost 2 bases, and 10 bases lay between the germline ends. The chain's CDR3 is CAWSVMREQETQYF. The DNA for the CDR3 is TGTGCCTGGAGTGTAATGCGCGAGCAAGAGACCCAGTACTTC.

The chain uses TRBV7-3 and TRBJ2-3, with 10 bases lining up with TRBD2. V was pared by 1 base and J by 5 bases, with 6 bases of the junction left unmatched. Germline assignment: CDR1 SGHTA and CDR2 FQGTGA. The CDR3 contains 16 residues. The CDR3, as DNA: TGTGCCAGCAGCTTAAAGCTAGCGGGAGATGGAGATACGCAGTATTTT. Its protein is CASSLKLAGDGDTQYF.

The rearrangement joins TRBV5-1 to TRBJ1-6; D unclear. The CDR3 totals 15 residues. V lost 0 bases and J lost 0, with 4 bases in between. Germline-derived CDR1 and CDR2 are SGHRS and YFSETQ. The CDR3 spells CASSLASSYNSPLHF. CDR3 nucleotides: TGCGCCAGCAGCTTGGCGAGCTCCTATAATTCACCCCTCCACTTT.

This clone occurred a few times. The V call is TRBV7-2, the J call TRBJ2-5; D might be TRBD1 (6 bases). The germline gives CDR1 SGHTA, CDR2 FQGNSA. Trimming stripped 4 bases from V and 4 bases from J, with 7 bases between. The length of the CDR3 is 12 residues. The CDR3 DNA is TGTGCCAGCAGCTCGACAGGAGAGACCCAGTACTTC. Translating it yields CASSSTGETQYF. The full variable domain, rest sourced from reference TRBV7-2 and TRBJ2-5, is GAGVSQSPSNKVTEKGKDVELRCDPISGHTALYWYRQSLGQGLEFLIYFQGNSAPDKSGLPSDRFSAERTGGSVSTLTIQRTQQEDSAVYLCASSSTGETQYFGPGTRLLVL.

In this sample, this clone turned up a few times. This chain connects TRBV5-1 to TRBJ2-7; possibly TRBD1 for D (5 bases). Germline lookup yields CDR1 SGHRS and CDR2 YFSETQ. Trimming pared 0 bases from V and 5 bases from J, leaving 9 bases between. The CDR3 is made up of 13 amino acids. This chain's CDR3 is CASSLVDTNEQYF. The CDR3 nucleotides are TGCGCCAGCAGCTTGGTGGACACAAACGAGCAGTACTTC.

The table lists this clone with a few counts. The V call is TRBV6-5, the J call TRBJ1-1, with TRBD1 matching 7 bases. There are 14 residues in the CDR3. V trimming: 6 bases; J trimming: 1 base; junction bases outside the gene matches: 5. Germline-derived CDR1 and CDR2 are MNHEY and SVGAGI. CDR3 residues: CASRLDRWNTEAFF. The CDR3 nucleotides read TGTGCCAGCAGGCTGGACAGGTGGAACACTGAAGCTTTCTTT.